The present T cell receptor beta chain was sequenced within a study of PD-1 blockade in classical Hodgkin lymphoma. Turning to this clone: As yet, its antigen is unknown.

Method: immunoSEQ multiplex PCR; TCRdb's copy keeps in-frame clones and lacks some. The sample contains over 10,000 clones, roughly 90% of which appear only once. After autologous stem cell transplantation all patients relapsed, and prior brentuximab vedotin exposure differed between cohorts. Study-wide results and limits: Lower baseline TCR diversity was reported for newly diagnosed patients than for healthy donors.

This sample comprised peripheral blood mononuclear cells (PBMCs), obtained at baseline. The TCR was taken from a human donor with classical Hodgkin lymphoma.

The CDR3 sequence: CASKPGTDGGEQYF. The DNA for the CDR3 is TGTGCCAGCAAACCGGGGACTGATGGGGGAGAGCAGTACTTC. The chain employs TRBV2 and TRBJ2-7; D might be TRBD2 (6 bases). CDR3 length equals 14 residues. The V end was cut by 7 bases, the J end by 7 bases, with 20 bases between. Germline V gene lookup returns CDR1 SNHLY and CDR2 FYNNEI.